One and the same sample provided the 12 T cell receptor beta chains below, sequenced in a study of cytomegalovirus exposure and HLA in healthy donors. This PCR relied on a set of 60 Vbeta primers and 13 Jbeta primers. Assay used: immunoSEQ multiplex PCR; TCRdb lists only in-frame clones, some missing. The table has 150,000 or so clones, approximately 80% seen once. The source material was PBMCs. The receptors originated from a man aged 25 to 45 in good health and CMV-seropositive.

This chain uses TRBV28 with TRBJ2-7, with 8 nucleotides matching TRBD1. The V gene's germline CDR1 is MDHEN and CDR2 SYDVKM. The junction had 9 bases not matched to a gene; V was cut back by 7 bases and J by 4 bases. The CDR3 consists of 14 residues. CDR3 nucleotide sequence: TGTGCCAGCACGCCAGGGGGCGAAGGGTACGAGCAGTACTTC. It codes for CASTPGGEGYEQYF. The whole variable domain, remainder taken from reference TRBV28 and TRBJ2-7, is DVKVTQSSRYLVKRTGEKVFLECVQDMDHENMFWYRQDPGLGLRLIYFSYDVKMKEKGDIPEGYSVSREKKERFSLILESASTNQTSMYLCASTPGGEGYEQYFGPGTRLTVT.

The sample holds a few counts of this clone. The rearrangement links TRBV11-2 to TRBJ2-3; D is unclear. Per the germline V gene, CDR1 is SGHAT and CDR2 is FQNNGV. The length of the CDR3 is 15 residues. The germline V and J ends were trimmed by 1 base and 4 bases, with 12 bases remaining between them. The CDR3, as DNA: TGTGCCAGCAGCTTAGTCGGTGGGCTCCCAGATACGCAGTATTTT. Translation gives CASSLVGGLPDTQYF.

The V gene is TRBV5-1, the J gene TRBJ2-1; TRBD2 matches at 12 bases. Germline CDR1 reads SGHRS; CDR2 reads YFSETQ. J was trimmed by 8 bases and V by 4 bases; bases with no gene match: 7. This CDR3 has 15 amino acids. The CDR3 loop is CASSTRLAGEDEQFF. In DNA form, the CDR3 reads TGCGCCAGCAGCACCCGACTAGCGGGAGAAGATGAGCAGTTCTTC.

The chain uses TRBV7-6 and TRBJ1-3; D call uncertain. The length of the CDR3 is 13 residues. Trimming stripped 9 bases from V and 0 bases from J, with 9 bases between. Germline V gives CDR1 SGHVS, CDR2 FNYEAQ. CDR3 in DNA: TGTGCCAGAGCCGGGAGCTCTGGAAACACCATATATTTT. Protein: CARAGSSGNTIYF. Together with reference TRBV7-6 and TRBJ1-3, the CDR3 gives the full variable domain: GAGVSQSPRYKVTKRGQDVALRCDPISGHVSLYWYRQALGQGPEFLTYFNYEAQQDKSGLPNDRFSAERPEGSISTLTIQRTEQRDSAMYRCARAGSSGNTIYFGEGSWLTVV.

The V call is TRBV4-1, the J call TRBJ2-7; D gene unclear. The CDR3 totals 15 residues. Looked up from germline, CDR1 is MGHRA and CDR2 is YSYEKL. V lost 0 bases to trimming and J lost 3 bases, with 12 bases between them. The CDR3 coding sequence is TGCGCCAGCAGCCAAGAGGCGAGAGGCATCTACGAGCAGTACTTC. Protein: CASSQEARGIYEQYF.

The CDR3 loop reads CASSSVRLAGVNEQFF. The DNA for the CDR3 is TGTGCCAGCAGCTCCGTCAGGTTAGCGGGAGTCAATGAGCAGTTCTTC. V and J are TRBV11-2 and TRBJ2-1; 9 bases fit TRBD2. The V segment lost 4 bases and the J segment 6 bases; nucleotides outside the gene matches: 10. This CDR3 is built from 16 residues. CDR1 SGHAT and CDR2 FQNNGV come from the germline V gene.

The chain is built from TRBV9 and TRBJ2-5; perhaps TRBD2 as D (6 bases). Germline lookup yields CDR1 SGDLS and CDR2 YYNGEE. V dropped 1 base and J dropped 4 bases, with 11 bases sitting between them. This CDR3 contains 14 residues. The CDR3 protein is CASSVTPAGETQYF. The CDR3 DNA is TGTGCCAGCAGCGTAACCCCAGCGGGAGAGACCCAGTACTTC.

The rearrangement joins TRBV19 to TRBJ1-4, with D perhaps TRBD1 (6 bases). This CDR3 has 14 residues. The germline gives CDR1 LNHDA, CDR2 SQIVND (reference sequence). V was shortened by 6 bases and J by 8 bases, with 16 bases between the two germline ends. The CDR3: CASRVTGSSEKLFF. Here the CDR3 DNA reads TGTGCCAGTAGGGTGACAGGATCTTCCGAAAAACTGTTTTTT.

This clone occurred once. This sequence joins TRBV6-6 and TRBJ2-5; 9 bases align to TRBD1. J gave up 5 bases and V 4 bases, and 8 bases lay outside the gene matches. The germline V gene encodes CDR1 MNHNY and CDR2 SVGAGI (reference sequence). The CDR3 consists of 15 residues. This CDR3 reads CASSSNGQGLETQYF. The CDR3 coding sequence is TGTGCCAGCAGTTCGAATGGACAGGGGCTGGAGACCCAGTACTTC.

The genes are TRBV19 and TRBJ2-2, with 9 bases matching TRBD1. The germline CDR1 and CDR2 sequences are LNHDA and SQIVND (reference sequence). The CDR3 has 16 residues. With V trimmed by 6 bases and J by 1 base, 6 bases remained unmatched. Here the CDR3 reads CASRDRGGQNTGELFF. CDR3 nucleotides: TGTGCCAGTAGGGACAGGGGCGGTCAGAACACCGGGGAGCTGTTTTTT.

Concerning this clone: This sample also contains other DNA sequences that code for the same CDR3. The chain links TRBV6-4 to TRBJ1-2; D is ambiguous. Per the germline V gene, CDR1 is MRHNA and CDR2 is SNTAGT. This CDR3 is built from 15 residues. Trimming took off 6 bases at V and 0 bases at J, with 14 bases between the two ends. The CDR3 bases are TGTGCCAGCAGCGAAGGCTCAGGATCTAACTATGGCTACACCTTC. Protein sequence: CASSEGSGSNYGYTF.

For the CDR3, the DNA is TGTGCCAGCAGCGCCGGGACACAGAATGAAAAACTGTTTTTT. Its translation: CASSAGTQNEKLFF. The chain couples TRBV9 to TRBJ1-4, with D possibly being TRBD1 (6 bases). V dropped 3 bases and J dropped 5 bases, with 11 bases sitting between them. The CDR3 consists of 14 residues. Germline CDR1 reads SGDLS; CDR2 reads YYNGEE.